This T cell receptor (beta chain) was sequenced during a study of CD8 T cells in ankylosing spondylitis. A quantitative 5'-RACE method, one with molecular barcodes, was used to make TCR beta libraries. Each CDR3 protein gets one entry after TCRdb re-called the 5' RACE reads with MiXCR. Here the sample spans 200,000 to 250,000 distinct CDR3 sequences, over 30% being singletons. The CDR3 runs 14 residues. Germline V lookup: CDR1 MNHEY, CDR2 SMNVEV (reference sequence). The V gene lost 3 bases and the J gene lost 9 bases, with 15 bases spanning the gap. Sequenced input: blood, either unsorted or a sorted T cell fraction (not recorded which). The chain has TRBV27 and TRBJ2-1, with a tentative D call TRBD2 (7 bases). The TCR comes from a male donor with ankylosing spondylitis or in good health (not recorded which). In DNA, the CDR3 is TGTGCCAGCAGTTTTCCGGGGGGCCAGGGTGAGCAGTTCTTC. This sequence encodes CASSFPGGQGEQFF.